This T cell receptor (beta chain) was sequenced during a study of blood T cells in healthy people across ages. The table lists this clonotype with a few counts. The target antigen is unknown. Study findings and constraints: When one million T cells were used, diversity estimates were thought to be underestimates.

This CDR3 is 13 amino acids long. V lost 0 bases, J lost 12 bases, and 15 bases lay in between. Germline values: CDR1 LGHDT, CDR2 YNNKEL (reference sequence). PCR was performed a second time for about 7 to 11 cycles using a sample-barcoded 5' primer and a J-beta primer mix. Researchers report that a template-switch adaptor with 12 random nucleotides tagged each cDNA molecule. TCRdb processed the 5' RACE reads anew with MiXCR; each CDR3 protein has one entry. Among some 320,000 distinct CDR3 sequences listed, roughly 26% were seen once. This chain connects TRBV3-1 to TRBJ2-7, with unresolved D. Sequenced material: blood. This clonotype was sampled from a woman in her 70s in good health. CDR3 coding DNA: TGTGCCAGCAGCCAAGAACGGCCGGGCCGTCGGTACTTC. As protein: CASSQERPGRRYF.